These T cell receptor beta chains were read from a single sample in a study of T cell changes during pregnancy in multiple sclerosis. The data were produced by immunoSEQ multiplex PCR, yet TCRdb's version contains in-frame clones alone and is incomplete. This table has tens of thousands of clones, around nine tenths appearing once. This specimen consisted of CD8+ T cells from peripheral blood mononuclear cells, obtained in the first trimester of pregnancy. Every receptor here comes from a female donor with multiple sclerosis, enrolled in a pregnancy study. CDR3s leave out the opening cysteine and the closing phenylalanine or tryptophan.

TRBJ2-1 15 TRBV10-3 AIGVDSLATSYNEQF
TRBJ1-1 13 TRBV27 ASSSSTGGITEAF
TRBJ2-7 13 TRBV5-8 ASRRGLAGFNEQY
TRBJ2-2 14 TRBV6-5 ASSYGQGEVTGELF
TRBJ2-7 14 TRBV28 ASSLPRDSLSYEQY
TRBJ2-6 12 TRBV6-1 ASRAGSGANVLT
TRBJ2-5 13 TRBV5-1 ASSIRLAGGETQY
TRBJ2-1 13 TRBV27 ASSTTRDAYNEQF
TRBJ1-2 13 TRBV7-2 ASSLTGGDYYGYT
TRBJ2-7 13 TRBV5-5 ASSWGSGQAYEQY
TRBJ2-1 14 TRBV28 ASSALGASGKGEQF
TRBJ2-1 13 TRBV10-3 AISELAGAYNEQF
TRBJ2-1 13 TRBV7-8 ASRGRSGSFNEQF
TRBJ2-2 13 TRBV6-6 ASSTGAGVGGELF
TRBJ2-7 11 TRBV6-5 ASSYSNSLEQY
TRBJ2-7 13 TRBV9 ASSVAGGPLYEQY
TRBJ1-5 12 TRBV7-2 ASSLLSSNQPQH
TRBJ1-5 12 TRBV27 ASSLRQRNQPQH
TRBJ2-1 13 TRBV19 ASSTEGLSYNEQF
TRBJ2-3 15 TRBV9 ASSPFQGQGGTDTQY
TRBJ1-2 11 TRBV5-4 ASTLQGAGRYT
TRBJ2-1 13 TRBV19 ASSILREGINEQF
TRBJ2-3 12 TRBV29-1 SVVAREDTDTQY
TRBJ2-7 12 TRBV2 ASSEGLAGYEQY
TRBJ2-5 15 TRBV9 ASSVGGASGSRETQY
TRBJ2-2 15 TRBV7-9 ASSFLLAGGANGELF
TRBJ2-3 15 TRBV14 ASSQELAGVVSDTQY
TRBJ2-3 13 TRBV6-4 ASSDSAGAADTQY
TRBJ1-5 13 TRBV7-9 ASSSGTASNQPQH
TRBJ2-7 11 TRBV5-3 ARSHGQGSEQY
TRBJ2-5 13 TRBV9 ASSVSGRASETQY
TRBJ1-1 15 TRBV15 ATSSAPWDWGDTEAF
TRBJ2-7 9 TRBV6-1 ASQGSYEQY
TRBJ2-7 13 TRBV5-6 ASSFEGQGTYEQY
TRBJ1-1 14 TRBV18 ASSPPDRGLNTEAF
TRBJ2-1 13 TRBV7-9 ASSLTSGGNNEQF
TRBJ1-2 17 TRBV7-8 ASSSLGRRGQGANYGYT
TRBJ2-2 11 TRBV5-1 ASSLVATGELF
TRBJ2-5 12 TRBV27 ASSFGLDQETQY
TRBJ2-6 10 TRBV25-1 AVADGANVLT
TRBJ2-7 13 TRBV6-1 ASSERGRIIYEQY
TRBJ2-1 12 TRBV2 ASSDPSRYNEQF
TRBJ1-5 13 TRBV19 ASSMGQRSNQPQH
TRBJ2-7 11 TRBV6-6 ASSYSTGSWQY
TRBJ2-7 12 TRBV30 AWSRGLAAYEQY
TRBJ1-2 13 TRBV5-1 ASSLTLTHYYGYT
TRBJ2-7 12 TRBV27 ASSGLAGVYEQY
TRBJ2-7 10 TRBV11-2 ASSLGTYEQY